The clone carrying this T cell receptor beta chain was recorded many times. The time point denotes: before trial treatment. The presence of advanced solid tumors lacking tumor-infiltrating lymphocytes characterized eligible patients. Germline CDR1 reads MDHEN; CDR2 reads SYDVKM. The CDR3 has 12 amino acids. Trimming stripped 7 bases from V and 4 bases from J, with 10 bases between. cDNA synthesis used a TRAV/TRBV-specific primer set for both chains. TCRs were amplified for roughly 22 PCR cycles with a constant-region primer and V-primer adapter. From the reads, TCRdb called clonotypes with MiXCR, one entry per CDR3 protein. The table includes around 99,000 distinct CDR3 sequences, roughly 9% detected once. The data originate from a study of low-dose radiotherapy and immunotherapy resistance in tumors. Across the whole study: Nivolumab was given to patients as a 240 mg flat dose every two weeks, and ipilimumab at 1 mg/kg every six weeks. Both were delivered intravenously.

The rearrangement links TRBV28 to TRBJ1-1, with D possibly matching TRBD1 (5 bases). Specimen: PBMCs, collected before treatment. The receptor was derived from a male donor with prostate cancer. The CDR3, as DNA: TGTGCCAGCACCGACAGAGGCACTGAAGCTTTCTTT. Amino acids: CASTDRGTEAFF.